Sequencing of this TCR beta chain was carried out in a study of cytomegalovirus exposure and HLA in healthy donors. Study context: According to later analysis, the same platform produced the roughly 110 validation and around 730 first-cohort repertoires.

Sequencing used immunoSEQ multiplex PCR; TCRdb keeps in-frame clones, though not all of them. Of about 78,000 clones in the sample, less than 96% were seen once. J lost 3 bases, V lost 0 bases, and 5 bases had no gene match. The CDR3 spans 16 residues. The V gene's germline CDR1 is LGHNA and CDR2 YNFKEQ. This chain uses TRBV4-2 with TRBJ2-7, with 10 bases identical to TRBD2. The sample taken for sequencing was PBMCs. This clonotype originated in a man aged 18-30 years in good health and CMV-seropositive. CDR3 nucleotide sequence: TGTGCCAGCAGCCAAGATCTGGCTAGCGGGAGCTACGAGCAGTACTTC. Amino acid sequence: CASSQDLASGSYEQYF.